The entry below describes one T cell receptor (beta chain). The data were taken from a study of blood T cell repertoires in COVID-19. Overall study context: Specimens from acute and convalescent COVID-19 originated in the United States, Italy and Spain. PBMCs, B-cell-depleted T cells, or T cells provided the cDNA or gDNA that made up the material.

In the source study's methods: For nucleated cells, counts were estimated from reference gene primer amplification. Measured with immunoSEQ multiplex PCR; TCRdb has only the in-frame clones, and not every one. The DNA gave D and trimming, while V, J and clone size come from that table. The sample includes over 200,000 clones, about 79% of them seen just once. This TCR derives from a man aged 35-49 years who had recovered from COVID-19. Sequenced input: peripheral blood.

The CDR3 nucleotides are TGTGCCAGCAGCTTAGAGGCTAGCGGGCCCCACGAGCAGTACTTC. Translation gives CASSLEASGPHEQYF. The J gene is TRBJ2-7, the V gene TRBV7-2; TRBD2 matches 8 bases. V was pared by 1 base and J by 5 bases, with 7 bases of the junction left unmatched. Germline lookup yields CDR1 SGHTA and CDR2 FQGNSA. The CDR3 contains 15 residues.